Listed below are T cell receptor beta chains from one sample, sequenced in a study of early T cells in non-severe SARS-CoV-2 infection. TCRdb fed the 5' RACE reads into MiXCR, producing one record per CDR3 protein. Of some 44,000 distinct CDR3 sequences in the sample, about 6% were seen once. Sequenced material: whole blood, taken at baseline. These TCRs come from an adult who was a healthcare worker with PCR-confirmed SARS-CoV-2 infection or an uninfected control (not recorded which). The conserved cysteine and the conserved F or W are not part of the CDR3 here. Each record gives: J gene, V gene, CDR3 length, CDR3 protein.

TRBJ2-7 | TRBV12-2 | 12 | ASRLGPGGVEQY
TRBJ2-3 | TRBV14 | 11 | ASSGQPTDTQY
TRBJ1-2 | TRBV27 | 13 | ASSFRDRGVDGYT
TRBJ2-1 | TRBV18 | 11 | ASSPGLDNEQF
TRBJ2-3 | TRBV4-1 | 15 | ASSQGLQGAVTDTQY
TRBJ2-3 | TRBV6-2/TRBV6-3 | 17 | ASTLPGLAGIPDTDTQY
TRBJ1-5 | TRBV30 | 15 | AWSVSYRGTGPATQH
TRBJ2-5 | TRBV9 | 11 | ASSLRLQETQY
TRBJ2-3 | TRBV7-2 | 14 | ASSLASTSGTDTQY
TRBJ1-1 | TRBV7-9 | 11 | ASSLTGEGEAF
TRBJ1-1 | TRBV7-9 | 10 | ASSGGNTEAF
TRBJ2-1 | TRBV6-6 | 16 | ASSPRDRTSGGYNEQF
TRBJ2-7 | TRBV20-1 | 12 | SAPSGGKSYEQY
TRBJ1-3 | TRBV10-1 | 12 | ASGGQGPGNTIY
TRBJ2-7 | TRBV28 | 10 | ASSLGVYEQY
TRBJ1-5 | TRBV6-5 | 12 | ASSYSYSNQPQH
TRBJ2-5 | TRBV24-1 | 12 | ATSDGQTQETQY
TRBJ1-1 | TRBV7-9 | 13 | ASSLEWRVNTEAF
TRBJ1-3 | TRBV10-1 | 11 | ASSESLGNTIY
TRBJ1-3 | TRBV5-1 | 13 | ASSLEGVLGNTIY
TRBJ2-1 | TRBV5-1 | 14 | ASSWTKLAGGLEQF
TRBJ1-1 | TRBV12-3/TRBV12-4 | 14 | ASRKQTVKTYTEAF
TRBJ2-3 | TRBV6-2/TRBV6-3 | 14 | ASTPTLVGLSDTQY
TRBJ2-7 | TRBV18 | 13 | ASSPGQSGSYEQY
TRBJ2-5 | TRBV10-2 | 12 | ASRTGGKQETQY
TRBJ2-1 | TRBV6-1 | 11 | ASSVLQGGEQF
TRBJ1-1 | TRBV29-1 | 10 | SAYLRNTEAF